Presented here are 3 T cell receptor beta chains from one specimen sequenced in a study of blood T cell repertoires in COVID-19. TCRdb keeps only in-frame clones here, not all; method: immunoSEQ multiplex PCR. The repertoire consists of 150,000 to 200,000 clones, with roughly 84% occurring once and the leading ten covering about 3.2%. The sequenced sample was PBMCs or T cells enriched from blood (not recorded which). These receptors all stem from a woman aged 30 to 39 who had been exposed to COVID-19.

V and J are TRBV4-3 and TRBJ2-3; 10 bases agree with TRBD1. CDR3 length: 15 residues. Looked up from germline, CDR1 is LGHNA and CDR2 is YSLEER. V lost 5 bases and J lost 4; bases outside the gene matches: 6. CDR3 loop: CASSAGQGGADTQYF. In DNA, the CDR3 is TGCGCCAGCAGCGCCGGACAGGGGGGAGCAGATACGCAGTATTTT.

The chain has TRBV10-3 and TRBJ1-5; D is unclear. This CDR3 is built from 12 residues. V lost 3 bases and J lost 5, with 5 bases in between. Looked up from germline, CDR1 is ENHRY and CDR2 is SYGVKD. Here the CDR3 reads CAISDFDQPQHF. The CDR3 region has the DNA TGTGCCATCAGTGACTTCGATCAGCCCCAGCATTTT.

This clone occurred a few times. This chain joins TRBV14 and TRBJ1-2; no reliable D call. The germline V gene has CDR1 SGHDN and CDR2 FVKESK. The V end lost 2 bases, the J end lost 0 bases, and 10 bases lay between the germline ends. The CDR3 consists of 15 residues. The DNA for the CDR3 is TGTGCCAGCAGCCAATTATCCGCGGCTAACTATGGCTACACCTTC. It yields the protein CASSQLSAANYGYTF.